This T cell receptor (beta chain) originates from a study of blood T cell repertoires in COVID-19. Study-wide background: Samples of COVID-19 (acute and convalescent) were obtained from the United States, Italy and Spain. T cells, B-cell-depleted T cells, or PBMCs supplied cDNA or gDNA.

How the authors handled the data: Nucleated cell number was recorded as an estimate derived from reference gene primer amplification. Produced via immunoSEQ multiplex PCR; TCRdb's table is partial and in-frame only. That table furnishes V, J and clone size, whereas the DNA furnished D and trimming. The sample holds approximately 32,000 clones, about 90% seen once. The table lists this clone with a few counts. With 4 bases removed from V and 5 bases from J, the gap between germline ends came to 12 bases. Germline CDR1 SGHNT, CDR2 YYREEE (reference sequence). This CDR3 has 14 residues. The clonotype was recovered from a human donor in a cohort sampled during active COVID-19. The material sequenced was peripheral blood. This chain links TRBV5-4 with TRBJ1-4; D gene uncertain. The chain's CDR3 is CASSPAGRNEKLFF. The DNA for the CDR3 is TGTGCCAGCAGCCCGGCAGGTCGAAATGAAAAACTGTTTTTT.